This T cell receptor (beta chain) was sequenced for a study of identical twins. In this sample, this clonotype turned up a few times. CDR3 length equals 16 residues. The V gene's germline CDR1 is KGHDR and CDR2 SFDVKD. V lost 1 base, J lost 3 bases, and 7 bases stayed unmatched. TCRdb called the 5' RACE reads again in MiXCR, with one record for every CDR3 protein. The repertoire includes 1.5 million to 2 million distinct CDR3 sequences, about 31% of them detected once, and approximately 0.25% sits in the top ten. The chain uses TRBV24-1 and TRBJ2-7, with TRBD1 matching over 8 bases. Sequencing was done on a sample of cord blood. This TCR was recovered from a newborn girl in good health. The CDR3 DNA is TGTGCCACCAGTGATTTAGGCACTACAGGGGGCTACGAGCAGTACTTC. Protein: CATSDLGTTGGYEQYF.